These 8 T cell receptor beta chains share one sample of origin, sequenced in a study of T cells in Graves' hyperthyroidism and ophthalmopathy. RNA transcripts were the template for amplifying TCR beta CDR3 regions. The study used the HTBI primer set for a first-round RT-PCR of the TCR CDR3. Using its own MiXCR run on the multiplex PCR reads, TCRdb lists one record per CDR3 protein. The data hold fewer than 250,000 distinct CDR3 sequences, with 15% to 20% observed a single time. What was sequenced was blood. These TCRs come from a woman in her late teens or twenties with Graves' ophthalmopathy.

This clonotype showed up many times. This chain connects TRBV20-1 to TRBJ1-4, with 9 bases lining up with TRBD1. CDR1 and CDR2 (germline): DFQATT, SNEGSKA (reference sequence). This CDR3 spans 15 amino acids. V lost 6 bases to trimming and J lost 2 bases; unmatched junction nucleotides: 7. The DNA for the CDR3 is TGCAGTGCCACCCCGGGACAGGGTACTAATGAAAAACTGTTTTTT. This codes for CSATPGQGTNEKLFF.

This clonotype was counted many times. The chain couples TRBV20-1 to TRBJ2-1; the D is unclear. The CDR3 runs 10 residues. The germline V gene has CDR1 DFQATT and CDR2 SNEGSKA (reference sequence). V shed 4 bases and J shed 13 bases, with 11 bases lying between them. CDR3 bases: TGCAGTGCTAACGGACCGATACAGTTCTTC. Encoded protein: CSANGPIQFF.

This clonotype was seen more than once but under ten times. V and J are TRBV4-2 and TRBJ2-1; D perhaps matches TRBD2 (6 bases). The CDR3 has 15 residues. Trimming took off 1 base at V and 7 bases at J, with 14 bases between the two ends. Germline CDR1 is LGHNA and CDR2 is YNFKEQ. The CDR3 DNA is TGTGCCAGCAGCCAAGTGGGCGGGGAGAGGAATGAGCAGTTCTTC. This gives the protein CASSQVGGERNEQFF.

The table lists this clonotype with many counts. The genes are TRBV25-1 and TRBJ1-1; D perhaps matches TRBD1 (5 bases). The germline V and J ends were trimmed by 2 bases and 11 bases, with 21 bases remaining between them. The germline gives CDR1 MGHDK, CDR2 SYGVNS. The CDR3 runs to 15 residues. The CDR3 here is CASSEGPGLTLGAFF. In nucleotides, the CDR3 is TGTGCCAGCAGTGAAGGACCGGGACTCACTCTTGGGGCTTTCTTT.

This clonotype was detected ten times or more. The rearrangement links TRBV7-9 to TRBJ1-1; D may be TRBD1 (5 bases). V dropped 3 bases and J dropped 4 bases, with 18 bases sitting between them. CDR1 SEHNR and CDR2 FQNEAQ come from the germline V gene (reference sequence). This CDR3 contains 16 residues. CDR3 region: CASSLPPGRGGTEAFF. CDR3 bases: TGTGCCAGCAGCTTGCCCCCGGGTAGGGGCGGCACTGAAGCTTTCTTT. Full variable domain (rest looked up from reference TRBV7-9 and TRBJ1-1): DTGVSQNPRHKITKRGQNVTFRCDPISEHNRLYWYRQTLGQGPEFLTYFQNEAQLEKSRLLSDRFSAERPKGSFSTLEIQRTEQGDSAMYLCASSLPPGRGGTEAFFGQGTRLTVV.

This clonotype was counted ten times or more. This chain uses TRBV12-5 with TRBJ2-3; no clear D gene. Germline V gene data show CDR1 as LGHNT and CDR2 as FRNRAP. V lost 7 bases and J 2 bases, leaving 10 bases between the germline ends. The CDR3 has 13 residues. CDR3 coding DNA: TGTGCTAGTGTGGTAGGGAACACAGATACGCAGTATTTT. Translation: CASVVGNTDTQYF.

This clonotype was counted many times. The chain is built from TRBV7-9 and TRBJ1-2; weak D call: TRBD1 (5 bases). There are 14 residues in the CDR3. The germline CDR1 and CDR2 sequences are SEHNR and FQNEAQ (reference sequence). Trimming pared 1 base from V and 8 bases from J, leaving 14 bases between. In nucleotides, the CDR3 is TGTGCCAGCAGCTTAGGGGACTCAGGAGGGGGCTACACCTTC. This sequence encodes CASSLGDSGGGYTF.

As for this clonotype: Germline and junction disagree at one end, which may indicate a read error. V usage is TRBV5-1 and J usage is TRBJ1-5, with D perhaps TRBD1 (5 bases). Germline CDR1 is SGHRS and CDR2 is YFSETQ. The CDR3 has 15 amino acids. CDR3 protein: CASSPLTGSNQPQHF. In DNA form, the CDR3 reads TGTGCCAGCAGCCCCTTAACAGGTAGCAATCAGCCCCAGCATTTT.